The text below deals with one TCR beta chain. Antigen unknown. A much larger clone differs by one base, so this may be a read error. The conserved closing phenylalanine or tryptophan is absent in this CDR3, likely reflecting a read error. This entry is derived from a study of regulatory T cells in long-lasting Graves disease. The sample's time point: newly diagnosed GD, antithyroid drugs for less than 3 months. PBMC RNA was the source of the TCR library. Study-wide points: The TCR repertoire of persistent Graves' patients was less diverse than that of newly diagnosed ones.

CDR3 regions were amplified by Arm-PCR using iRepertoire HTBI primers to build TCR beta libraries. TCRdb passed the multiplex PCR reads through MiXCR, listing each CDR3 protein once. The table lists about 540,000 distinct CDR3 sequences, roughly 14% of them singletons, with roughly 10% in the top ten. These same data were also listed under a study on T cells in Graves' hyperthyroidism and ophthalmopathy.

The specimen comprised peripheral blood mononuclear cells (PBMCs), sampled at new diagnosis, from a patient treated with antithyroid drugs. This TCR derives from a man aged 25 to 45 with Graves disease.

The CDR3 region has the DNA TGTGCCAGCGCCCCGGGCGGGGAGTGGATGGAGACCCAGTACCTC. It codes for CASAPGGEWMETQYL. The chain combines TRBV27 with TRBJ2-5; TRBD2 is a possible D gene (6 bases). The length of the CDR3 is 15 residues. Trimming cost V 8 bases and J 5 bases, with 21 bases left between them. In germline, CDR1 is MNHEY, CDR2 SMNVEV (reference sequence).